A single sample is the source of the 9 T cell receptor beta chains below, sequenced in a study of T cell responses to AZD1222 COVID-19 vaccine. TCRdb's copy holds only in-frame clones and misses some; the assay was immunoSEQ multiplex PCR. The sample has fewer than 110,000 clones; about 90% are singletons. The starting material was peripheral blood, obtained on day 0 of AZD1222 vaccination. The receptors were gathered from an adult in good health.

This chain connects TRBV7-9 to TRBJ1-1, with D unclear. Trimming removed 1 base from V and 6 bases from J, with 6 bases in between. This CDR3 spans 12 amino acids. Germline-derived CDR1 and CDR2 are SEHNR and FQNEAQ (reference sequence). The CDR3 DNA sequence: TGTGCCAGCAGCTTAGTCTCGGCTGAAGCTTTCTTT. Translation: CASSLVSAEAFF.

The gene calls are TRBV9 and TRBJ1-4; 7 bases agree with TRBD1. The CDR3 sequence is 15 residues long. Trimming cost V 4 bases and J 4 bases; bases outside gene matches: 7. CDR1 and CDR2 (germline): SGDLS, YYNGEE. CDR3 residues: CASSLRDRLNEKLFF. Written as DNA, the CDR3 is TGTGCCAGCAGCCTCCGGGACAGACTTAATGAAAAACTGTTTTTT.

The rearrangement links TRBV6-5 to TRBJ2-4, with unresolved D. Trimming cost V 2 bases and J 2 bases, with 13 bases left between them. This CDR3 is 16 amino acids long. Germline loops: CDR1 MNHEY, CDR2 SVGAGI. The CDR3 region is CASSYSLTTTKNIQYF. Written as DNA, the CDR3 is TGTGCCAGCAGTTACAGCCTGACAACTACCAAAAACATTCAGTACTTC.

This rearrangement joins TRBV28 to TRBJ2-2; 8 bases fit TRBD2. CDR1 is MDHEN and CDR2 is SYDVKM in the germline V gene. V lost 10 bases and J lost 1; bases outside the gene matches: 5. This CDR3 region has 14 residues. The CDR3 DNA reads as TGTGCCACCAGGACTAGCTTGAACACCGGGGAGCTGTTTTTT. Its translation: CATRTSLNTGELFF.

The J gene is TRBJ2-5, the V gene TRBV3-1 (or the pseudogene TRBV3-2); D uncertain. Germline V gives CDR1 LGHDT, CDR2 YNNKEL (reference sequence). This CDR3 is 13 amino acids long. V was clipped by 0 bases and J by 4 bases, with 6 bases between them. CDR3 sequence (DNA): TGTGCCAGCAGCCAAGATAGGGTAGAGACCCAGTACTTC. Translated, it gives CASSQDRVETQYF.

The V gene is TRBV9, the J gene TRBJ2-7, with D uncertain. Germline values: CDR1 SGDLS, CDR2 YYNGEE. The CDR3 has 14 residues. The V gene lost 5 bases and the J gene lost 4 bases, with 16 bases spanning the gap. CDR3 bases: TGTGCCAGCAGTGTCACCGACTCACCTTACGAGCAGTACTTC. Its protein is CASSVTDSPYEQYF.

This clone was picked up a small number of times. This chain connects TRBV19 to TRBJ2-7; D gene ambiguous. Germline CDR1 LNHDA, CDR2 SQIVND (reference sequence). This CDR3 has 14 amino acids. The germline V and J ends were trimmed by 6 bases and 3 bases, with 15 bases remaining between them. The CDR3 loop is CASRMTSNVYEQYF. Written as DNA, the CDR3 is TGTGCCAGTAGAATGACCAGTAATGTCTACGAGCAGTACTTC.

This clone was seen more than once but under ten times. The chain combines TRBV27 with TRBJ2-7; D gene uncertain. This CDR3 comprises 13 residues. V gave up 3 bases and J gave up 2 bases, with 8 bases separating them. CDR1 is MNHEY, CDR2 SMNVEV, per germline (reference sequence). The CDR3 DNA reads TGTGCCAGCAGTTTCGGTCAGACCTACGAGCAGTACTTC. Translated, it gives CASSFGQTYEQYF.

This clone appeared many times. The V call is TRBV7-2, the J call TRBJ1-5, with D maybe TRBD1 (6 bases). V was cut by 5 bases and J by 2 bases, with 19 bases left in between. Germline assignment: CDR1 SGHTA and CDR2 FQGNSA. The CDR3 length is 17 residues. The CDR3, as DNA: TGTGCCAGCAGCCCTACGCAACAGGGTACTGGCAATCAGCCCCAGCATTTT. Amino acid sequence: CASSPTQQGTGNQPQHF.